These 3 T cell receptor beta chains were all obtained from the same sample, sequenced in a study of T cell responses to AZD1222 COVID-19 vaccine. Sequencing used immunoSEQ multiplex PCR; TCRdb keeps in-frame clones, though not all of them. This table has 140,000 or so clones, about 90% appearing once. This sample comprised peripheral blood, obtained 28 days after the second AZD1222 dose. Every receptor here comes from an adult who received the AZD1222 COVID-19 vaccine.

CDR3 protein: CASSLNDDTQYF. CDR3 bases: TGTGCCAGCAGCTTAAATGATGATACGCAGTATTTT. The chain uses TRBV7-6 and TRBJ2-3, with D hard to call. The V gene lost 2 bases and the J gene lost 6 bases, with 6 bases spanning the gap. The CDR3 has 12 amino acids. Germline V CDR1 and CDR2: SGHVS, FNYEAQ.

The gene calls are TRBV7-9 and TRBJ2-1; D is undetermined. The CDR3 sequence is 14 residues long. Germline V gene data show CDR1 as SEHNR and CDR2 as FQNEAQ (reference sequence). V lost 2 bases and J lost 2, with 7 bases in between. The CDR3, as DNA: TGTGCCAGCAGCTTAACGGGTCCCTACAATGAGCAGTTCTTC. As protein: CASSLTGPYNEQFF.

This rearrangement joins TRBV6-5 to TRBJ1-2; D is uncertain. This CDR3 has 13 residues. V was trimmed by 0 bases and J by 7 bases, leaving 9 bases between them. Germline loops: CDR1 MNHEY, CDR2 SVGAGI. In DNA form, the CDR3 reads TGTGCCAGCAGTTACTCGAAAGGTTTTGGCTACACCTTC. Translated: CASSYSKGFGYTF.